The clone carrying this TCR beta chain came up many times. Its antigen is unknown. Sample time point: sample taken at primary tumor resection. Unsorted whole RNA of tumor, nontumor lung or frozen PBMC was sequenced. Untreated early-stage non-small cell lung cancer patients, approximately 76 in total, were the donors. Every individual TCR cDNA molecule carried its own unique molecular identifier, which allowed correction of PCR and sequencing errors. TCRdb processed the 5' RACE reads anew with MiXCR; each CDR3 protein has one entry. The repertoire holds around 89,000 distinct CDR3 sequences, with about an eighth as singletons. Germline trimming cut 10 bases from V and 7 bases from J; bases unmatched to any gene: 12. Germline CDR1 is ENHRY and CDR2 is SYGVKD. The length of the CDR3 is 15 residues. This sample is part of a study of spatial heterogeneity in lung cancer. Study observations and caveats: Tumor TCRs that were ubiquitous and expanded showed up in blood more at resection than follow-up.

This chain connects TRBV10-3 to TRBJ2-1; 11 bases align to TRBD2. The specimen was PBMCs, collected at surgery. The sequence derives from a male donor with early-stage non-small cell lung cancer. Written as DNA, the CDR3 is TGTGCCACCGTAACTAGCGGGAGCAGGATAAATGAGCAGTTCTTC. It specifies CATVTSGSRINEQFF.